The clone carrying this T cell receptor (beta chain) was seen only once. This specimen comes from a study of blood T cells in healthy people across ages. Then a second PCR, running roughly 7 to 11 cycles, was carried out with a sample-barcoded 5' primer and a J-beta primer mix. TCRdb re-called the 5' RACE reads with MiXCR, one entry per CDR3 protein. The sample carries about 1.5 million distinct CDR3 sequences, around 42% recorded once. Germline trimming cut 3 bases from V and 11 bases from J; bases unmatched to any gene: 16. The CDR3 has 17 amino acids. Germline V lookup: CDR1 MGHRA, CDR2 YSYEKL. The source is a woman between 18 and 29 years old in good health. The sequencing sample was made of blood. The gene calls are TRBV4-1 and TRBJ2-5, with 12 bases identical to TRBD2. The CDR3 DNA reads TGCGCCAGCAGCCATCCCGGACTAGCGGGGATTTACAATGAGCAGTACTTC. As protein: CASSHPGLAGIYNEQYF.